This record covers a single TCR beta chain. Its specificity is not known. The CDR3 loop spans 14 amino acids. Losses at the gene ends were 2 bases for V and 6 bases for J; bases not matched to a gene: 6. Germline CDR1 KGHSH, CDR2 LQKENI. These data are taken from a study of T-cell memory formation after mild COVID-19. On the study more broadly: Among the donors, TCR clusters were largely specific to each donor.

One entry per CDR3 protein, called by TCRdb with MiXCR from the 5' RACE reads. The sample records 400,000 to 450,000 distinct CDR3 sequences, approximately 19% being singletons. Findings and caveats of the study: Later expanders leaned CD4+, whereas day 15 to 85 contracting clones were balanced CD4/CD8. The CD4+ clones that contracted clustered mainly within CM and EM, and the CD8+ clones concentrated in EMRA. Detection of some responders pre-infection suggested pre-existing cross-reactive memory T cells participated.

Sequenced: PBMCs or a T cell subset sorted from them (not recorded which). This TCR was recovered from a man aged 18 to 35 who had mild COVID-19 (a few samples of this study predate the infection). Cell type and time point are not known. This chain links TRBV18 with TRBJ2-7, with TRBD1 matching over 8 bases. The CDR3 DNA is TGTGCCAGCTCACCAGGCAGGGGGCGAGGCGAGCAGTACTTC. This gives the protein CASSPGRGRGEQYF.